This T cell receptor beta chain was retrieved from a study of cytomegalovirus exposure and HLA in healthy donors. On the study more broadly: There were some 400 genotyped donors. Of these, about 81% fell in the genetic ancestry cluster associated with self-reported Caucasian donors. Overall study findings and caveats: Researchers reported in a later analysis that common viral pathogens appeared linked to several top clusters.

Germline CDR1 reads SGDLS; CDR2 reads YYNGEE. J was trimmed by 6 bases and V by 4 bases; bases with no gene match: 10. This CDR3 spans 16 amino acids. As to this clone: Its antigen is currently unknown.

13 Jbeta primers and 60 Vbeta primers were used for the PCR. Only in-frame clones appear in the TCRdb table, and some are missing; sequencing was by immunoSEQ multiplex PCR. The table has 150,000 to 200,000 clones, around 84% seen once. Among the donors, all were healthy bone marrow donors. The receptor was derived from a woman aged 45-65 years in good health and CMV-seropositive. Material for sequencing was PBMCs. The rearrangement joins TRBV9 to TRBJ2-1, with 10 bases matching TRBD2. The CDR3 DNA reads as TGTGCCAGCAGCCTTGGGGGGCTAGCGGGGGTCAATGAGCAGTTCTTC. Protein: CASSLGGLAGVNEQFF. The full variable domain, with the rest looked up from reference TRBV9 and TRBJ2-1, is DSGVTQTPKHLITATGQRVTLRCSPRSGDLSVYWYQQSLDQGLQFLIQYYNGEERAKGNILERFSAQQFPDLHSELNLSSLELGDSALYFCASSLGGLAGVNEQFFGPGTRLTVL.